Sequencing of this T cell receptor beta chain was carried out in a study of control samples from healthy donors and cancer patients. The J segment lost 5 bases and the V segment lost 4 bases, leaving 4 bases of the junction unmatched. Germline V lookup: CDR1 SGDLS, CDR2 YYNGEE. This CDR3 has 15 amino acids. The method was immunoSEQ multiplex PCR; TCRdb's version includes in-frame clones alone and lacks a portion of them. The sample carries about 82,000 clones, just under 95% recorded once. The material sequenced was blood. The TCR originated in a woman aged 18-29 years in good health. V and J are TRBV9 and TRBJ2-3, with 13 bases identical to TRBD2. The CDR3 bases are TGTGCCAGCAGCCTACGACTAGCGGGAGGAGATACGCAGTATTTT. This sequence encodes CASSLRLAGGDTQYF.